This T cell receptor (beta chain) derives from a study of radiation and T cells in renal cell carcinoma. Broader study findings: In blood, top tumor clones expanded by 2 weeks, shrinking by 4.

Time point noted: blood 4 weeks post-SBRT, at nephrectomy. The sample's treatment: 15 Gy SBRT to primary tumor, nephrectomy 4 weeks later. Blood was sampled at baseline, 2 weeks and 4 weeks after SBRT. The patient's renal cell carcinoma had clear cell pathology. Germline V gene lookup returns CDR1 LNHNV and CDR2 YYDKDF (reference sequence). Trimming removed 5 bases from V and 2 bases from J; junction bases left unmatched: 3. This CDR3 spans 14 amino acids. Points on this clone: Its antigen is unidentified.

Measured with immunoSEQ multiplex PCR; TCRdb has only the in-frame clones, and not every one. This sample has about 73,000 clones, with less than 90% found just once. The sequenced sample was blood, obtained from a patient whose treatment included radiotherapy and nephrectomy. The origin of this receptor is a woman aged 55-70 years with renal cell carcinoma. The chain links TRBV15 to TRBJ1-2; 9 nucleotides align to TRBD1. The DNA of the CDR3 is TGTGCCACCAGCGGGACAGGGCTGAACTATGGCTACACCTTC. Residues: CATSGTGLNYGYTF.